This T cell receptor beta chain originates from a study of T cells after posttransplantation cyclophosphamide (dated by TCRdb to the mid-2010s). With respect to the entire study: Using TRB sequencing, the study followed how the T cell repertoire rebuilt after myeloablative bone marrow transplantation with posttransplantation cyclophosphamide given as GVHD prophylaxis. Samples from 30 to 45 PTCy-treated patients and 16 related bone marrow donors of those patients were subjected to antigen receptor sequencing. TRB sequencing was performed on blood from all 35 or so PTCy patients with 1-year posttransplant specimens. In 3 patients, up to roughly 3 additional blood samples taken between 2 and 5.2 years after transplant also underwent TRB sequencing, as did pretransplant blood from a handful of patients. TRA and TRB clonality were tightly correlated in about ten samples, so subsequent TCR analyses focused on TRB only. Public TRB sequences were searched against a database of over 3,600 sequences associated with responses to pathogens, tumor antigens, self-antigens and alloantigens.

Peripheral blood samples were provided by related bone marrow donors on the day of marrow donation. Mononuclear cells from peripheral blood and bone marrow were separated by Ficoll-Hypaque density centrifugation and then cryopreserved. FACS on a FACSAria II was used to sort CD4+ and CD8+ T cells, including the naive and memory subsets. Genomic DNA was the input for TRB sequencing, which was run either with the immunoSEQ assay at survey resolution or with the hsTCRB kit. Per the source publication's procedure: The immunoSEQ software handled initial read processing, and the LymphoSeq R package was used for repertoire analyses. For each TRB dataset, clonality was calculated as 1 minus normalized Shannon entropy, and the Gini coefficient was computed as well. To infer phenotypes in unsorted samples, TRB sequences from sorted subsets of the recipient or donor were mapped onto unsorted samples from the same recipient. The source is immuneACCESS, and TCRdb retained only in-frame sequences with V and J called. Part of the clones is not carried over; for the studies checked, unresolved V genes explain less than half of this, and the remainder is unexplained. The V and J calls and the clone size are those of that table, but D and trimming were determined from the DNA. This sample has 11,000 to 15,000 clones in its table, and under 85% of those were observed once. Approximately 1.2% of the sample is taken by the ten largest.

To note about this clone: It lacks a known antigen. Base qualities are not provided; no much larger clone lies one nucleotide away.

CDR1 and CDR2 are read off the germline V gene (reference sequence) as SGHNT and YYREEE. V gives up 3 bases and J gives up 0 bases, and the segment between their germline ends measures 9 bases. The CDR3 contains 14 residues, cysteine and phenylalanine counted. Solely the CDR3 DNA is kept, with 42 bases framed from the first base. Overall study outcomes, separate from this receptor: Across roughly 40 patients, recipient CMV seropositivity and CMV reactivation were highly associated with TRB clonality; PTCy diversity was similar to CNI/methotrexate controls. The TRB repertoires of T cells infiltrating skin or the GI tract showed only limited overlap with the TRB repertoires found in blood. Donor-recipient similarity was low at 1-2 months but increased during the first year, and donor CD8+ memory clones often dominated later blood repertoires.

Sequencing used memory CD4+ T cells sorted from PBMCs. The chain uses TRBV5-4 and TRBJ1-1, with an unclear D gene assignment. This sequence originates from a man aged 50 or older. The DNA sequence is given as TGTGCCAGCAGCTCGGGTCCGATGAACACTGAAGCTTTCTTT. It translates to CASSSGPMNTEAFF.